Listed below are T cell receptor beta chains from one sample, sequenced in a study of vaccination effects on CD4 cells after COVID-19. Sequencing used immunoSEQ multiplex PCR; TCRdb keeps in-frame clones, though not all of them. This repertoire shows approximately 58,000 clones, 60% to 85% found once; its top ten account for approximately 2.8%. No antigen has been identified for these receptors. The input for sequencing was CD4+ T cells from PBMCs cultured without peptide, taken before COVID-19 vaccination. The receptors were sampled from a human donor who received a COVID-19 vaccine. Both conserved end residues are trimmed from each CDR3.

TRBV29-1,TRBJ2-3,SVTDLRNSTDTQY
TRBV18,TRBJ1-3,ASSPNTGSGDTIY
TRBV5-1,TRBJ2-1,ASSLPSVAGGVNEQF
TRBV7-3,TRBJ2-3,ASSLFSVGDTQY
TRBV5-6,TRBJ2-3,ASRSVITDTQY
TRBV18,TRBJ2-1,ASSPPRGADYNEQF
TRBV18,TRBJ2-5,ASSPRLAGGQETQY
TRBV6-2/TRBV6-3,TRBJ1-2,ASSSAGQGDYGYT
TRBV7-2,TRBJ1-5,ASSLQGGSNQPQH
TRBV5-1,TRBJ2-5,ASSATGVQETQY
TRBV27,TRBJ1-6,ASSLSKRAGSSYNSPLH
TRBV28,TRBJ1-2,ASSLGTPRGYT
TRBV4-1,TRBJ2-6,ASSRASGGSLSGANVLT
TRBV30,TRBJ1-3,AWSGNSLSGNTIY
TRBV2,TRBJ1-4,ASIQTATNEKLF
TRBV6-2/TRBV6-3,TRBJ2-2,ASSPVRGARNTGELF
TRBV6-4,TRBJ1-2,ASSNDRVGYT
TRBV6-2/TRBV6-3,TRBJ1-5,ASSRGDRGLSNQPQH
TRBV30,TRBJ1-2,AWSMQGTHGYT
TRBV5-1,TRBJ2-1,ASIDLRARKQF
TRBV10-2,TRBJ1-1,ASRRGQGPEAF
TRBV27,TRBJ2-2,ASSPSLGELF
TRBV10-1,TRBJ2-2,ASRDAIQGDTGELF
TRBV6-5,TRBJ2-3,ASSPLGGGTDTQY
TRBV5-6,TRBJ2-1,ASSLGDDEQF
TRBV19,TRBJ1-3,ASTQTGDFSGNTIY
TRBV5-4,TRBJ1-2,ASSLGPNYGYT
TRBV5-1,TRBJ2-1,ASGISGGSLYNEQF
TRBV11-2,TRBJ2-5,ASSLMTAQETQY
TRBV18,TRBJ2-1,ASSRTVGLAGVTGGSSYNEQF
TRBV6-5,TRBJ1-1,ASSYYRDGAEAF
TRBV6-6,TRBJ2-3,ASIQDSTDTQY
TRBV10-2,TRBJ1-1,ASSESYTEAF
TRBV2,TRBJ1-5,ASTGVLGNQPQH
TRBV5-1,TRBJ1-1,ASSWAGTGGFTEAF
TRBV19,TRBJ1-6,ASINRGQGSSPLH
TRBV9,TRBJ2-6,ASSDPDGYRSGANVLT
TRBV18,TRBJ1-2,ASSPPGPQTYGYT
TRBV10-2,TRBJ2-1,ASKPTVSSYNEQF
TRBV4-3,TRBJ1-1,ASSAYGTENTEAF
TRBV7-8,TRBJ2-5,ASSQGTGVGQETQY
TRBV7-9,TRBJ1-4,ASSLGTGGREKLF
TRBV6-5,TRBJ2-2,ASTEGQKNTGELF
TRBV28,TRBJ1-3,ASTHRSGNTIY
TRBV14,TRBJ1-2,ASSQDLIRPGKPNYGYT
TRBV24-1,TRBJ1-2,ATSDFTFSYGYT
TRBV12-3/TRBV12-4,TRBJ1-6,ASSVGPLTLH
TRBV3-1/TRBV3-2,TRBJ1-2,ASSQLRANYGYT
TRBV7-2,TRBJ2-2,ASSLFFSVNTGELF
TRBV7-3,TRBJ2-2,ASSRDSGTVRRDTGELF